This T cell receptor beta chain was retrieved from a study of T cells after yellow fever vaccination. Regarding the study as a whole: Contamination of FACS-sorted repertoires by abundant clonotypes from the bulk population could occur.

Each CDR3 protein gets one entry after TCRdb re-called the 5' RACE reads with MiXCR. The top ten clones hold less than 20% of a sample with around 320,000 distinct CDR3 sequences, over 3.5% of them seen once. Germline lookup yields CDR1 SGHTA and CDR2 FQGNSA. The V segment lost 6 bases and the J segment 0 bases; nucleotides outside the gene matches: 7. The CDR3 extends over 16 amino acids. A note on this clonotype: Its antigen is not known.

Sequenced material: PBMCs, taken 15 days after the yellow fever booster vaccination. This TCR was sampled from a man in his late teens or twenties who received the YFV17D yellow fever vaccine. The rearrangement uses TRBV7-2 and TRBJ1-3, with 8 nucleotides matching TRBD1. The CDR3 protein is CASSHGTGASGNTIYF. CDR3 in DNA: TGTGCCAGCAGTCATGGGACAGGTGCCTCTGGAAACACCATATATTTT.